This T cell receptor beta chain appears in the sequencing data of a study of T-cell reconstitution after alpha-beta-depleted transplantation in children. Study-level results: Some patients' high day-60 TCRbeta diversity was traced to surviving recipient T cells and thymic progenitors. By about two months after transplant, alpha-beta T cells reportedly arose from several hundred graft clones that had expanded. It was newly produced T cells that mostly accounted for T-cell counts and diversity one year after transplant.

This clonotype occurred a few times. Its antigen is currently unknown. The V end lost 1 base, the J end lost 0 bases, and 23 bases lay between the germline ends. CDR3 length: 21 residues. Germline values: CDR1 SGHRS, CDR2 YFSETQ. Library preparation (for TCRbeta) was performed with unique molecular identifiers. TCRdb passed the PCR reads through MiXCR, listing each CDR3 protein once. This sample has about a million distinct CDR3 sequences; roughly 29% occur once, and the top ten carry under 30%. This TCR derives from a boy in the first two years of life who had a stem cell transplant for SCID, so the T cells may come from the graft donor. The sample in question was PBMCs, mostly from graft donor cells, obtained 360 days after TCRalphabeta/CD19-depleted stem cell transplant. The rearrangement links TRBV5-1 to TRBJ2-6; the D gene is possibly TRBD1 (5 bases). The CDR3 sequence is CASSLFYVWTPGSSGANVLTF. The CDR3 DNA sequence: TGCGCCAGCAGCTTGTTTTACGTATGGACACCTGGAAGCTCTGGGGCCAACGTCCTGACTTTC. The full variable domain, its missing parts supplied by reference TRBV5-1 and TRBJ2-6, is KAGVTQTPRYLIKTRGQQVTLSCSPISGHRSVSWYQQTPGQGLQFLFEYFSETQRNKGNFPGRFSGRQFSNSRSEMNVSTLELGDSALYLCASSLFYVWTPGSSGANVLTFGAGSRLTVL.